The 5 T cell receptor beta chains below come from one sample, sequenced in a study of T cells in Graves' hyperthyroidism and ophthalmopathy. Authors of the study amplified TCR beta CDR3 regions from RNA transcripts. When the TCR CDR3 underwent first-round RT-PCR, the HTBI primer set was used. A single record per CDR3 protein comes from TCRdb applying MiXCR to the multiplex PCR reads. Here the sample spans about 360,000 distinct CDR3 sequences, less than 15% being singletons. The sequenced sample was blood. The receptors were gathered from a woman in her late teens or twenties with Graves' hyperthyroidism.

This clonotype was observed at least ten times. This rearrangement joins TRBV28 to TRBJ2-2; 9 bases match TRBD1. The V gene end was trimmed by 1 base and the J gene end by 7 bases; junction bases not matched to a gene: 4. The germline V gene has CDR1 MDHEN and CDR2 SYDVKM. This CDR3 spans 15 amino acids. For the CDR3, the DNA is TGTGCCAGCAGTTTATTGTACAGGGGGCGCGGGGAGCTGTTTTTT. Translation gives CASSLLYRGRGELFF.

As for this clonotype: This clone may be a read error of a much larger clone one base away. The chain is built from TRBV7-9 and TRBJ2-3; TRBD1 agrees at 10 bases. Germline V lookup: CDR1 SEHNR, CDR2 FQNEAQ (reference sequence). The CDR3 length is 16 residues. Trimming took 5 bases from V and 4 from J; bases not matched to a gene: 9. This chain's CDR3 is CASSLRTGGFSDTQYF. The CDR3 DNA is TGTGCCAGCAGCCTCCGGACAGGGGGTTTTTCAGATACGCAGTATTTT.

This clonotype was seen many times. The V and J genes are TRBV7-2 and TRBJ1-5; tentative D call: TRBD1 (6 bases). This CDR3 has 17 residues. Between the trimmed V and J ends, which lost 1 base and 3 bases, there was a span of 16 bases. Looked up from germline, CDR1 is SGHTA and CDR2 is FQGNSA. As DNA, the CDR3 is TGTGCCAGCAGCTTAGTTTCGGGGGGCGCGGACAATCAGCCCCAGCATTTT. Amino acid sequence: CASSLVSGGADNQPQHF.

This clonotype was recorded many times. CDR3 region: CASSLAGGAGRGELFF. As DNA, the CDR3 is TGTGCCAGCAGCTTAGCGGGCGGGGCGGGGCGCGGGGAGCTGTTTTTT. The chain has TRBV7-2 and TRBJ2-2; D possibly corresponds to TRBD2 (6 bases). The CDR3 consists of 16 residues. CDR1 and CDR2 from the germline V gene are SGHTA and FQGNSA. Trimming took 0 bases from V and 7 from J, leaving 15 bases between them. The entire variable domain, with the rest obtained from reference TRBV7-2 and TRBJ2-2, is as follows: GAGVSQSPSNKVTEKGKDVELRCDPISGHTALYWYRQSLGQGLEFLIYFQGNSAPDKSGLPSDRFSAERTGGSVSTLTIQRTQQEDSAVYLCASSLAGGAGRGELFFGEGSRLTVL.

The sample holds many counts of this clonotype. The chain joins TRBV10-3 to TRBJ2-7, with 8 bases that match TRBD1. There are 14 residues in the CDR3. Looked up from germline, CDR1 is ENHRY and CDR2 is SYGVKD. Trimming took 4 bases from V and 5 from J; bases not matched to a gene: 7. This CDR3 reads CAISVNDRGNEQYF. Here the CDR3 DNA reads TGTGCCATCAGTGTAAACGACAGGGGCAACGAGCAGTACTTC.